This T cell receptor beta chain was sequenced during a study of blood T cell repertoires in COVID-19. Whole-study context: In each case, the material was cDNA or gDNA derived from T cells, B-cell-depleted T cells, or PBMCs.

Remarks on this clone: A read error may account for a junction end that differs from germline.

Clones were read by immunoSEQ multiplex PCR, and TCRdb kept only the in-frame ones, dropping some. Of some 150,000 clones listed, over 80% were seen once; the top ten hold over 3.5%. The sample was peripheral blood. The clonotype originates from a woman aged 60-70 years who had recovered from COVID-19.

CDR3 residues: CASSLGYQGLTEAFF. CDR3 coding DNA: TGTGCCAGCAGTTTGGGTTATCAGGGGCTCACTGAAGCTTTCTTT. The rearrangement links TRBV5-8 to TRBJ1-1, with D maybe TRBD1 (6 bases). The CDR3 totals 15 residues. The germline V gene has CDR1 SGHTS and CDR2 YDEGEE.